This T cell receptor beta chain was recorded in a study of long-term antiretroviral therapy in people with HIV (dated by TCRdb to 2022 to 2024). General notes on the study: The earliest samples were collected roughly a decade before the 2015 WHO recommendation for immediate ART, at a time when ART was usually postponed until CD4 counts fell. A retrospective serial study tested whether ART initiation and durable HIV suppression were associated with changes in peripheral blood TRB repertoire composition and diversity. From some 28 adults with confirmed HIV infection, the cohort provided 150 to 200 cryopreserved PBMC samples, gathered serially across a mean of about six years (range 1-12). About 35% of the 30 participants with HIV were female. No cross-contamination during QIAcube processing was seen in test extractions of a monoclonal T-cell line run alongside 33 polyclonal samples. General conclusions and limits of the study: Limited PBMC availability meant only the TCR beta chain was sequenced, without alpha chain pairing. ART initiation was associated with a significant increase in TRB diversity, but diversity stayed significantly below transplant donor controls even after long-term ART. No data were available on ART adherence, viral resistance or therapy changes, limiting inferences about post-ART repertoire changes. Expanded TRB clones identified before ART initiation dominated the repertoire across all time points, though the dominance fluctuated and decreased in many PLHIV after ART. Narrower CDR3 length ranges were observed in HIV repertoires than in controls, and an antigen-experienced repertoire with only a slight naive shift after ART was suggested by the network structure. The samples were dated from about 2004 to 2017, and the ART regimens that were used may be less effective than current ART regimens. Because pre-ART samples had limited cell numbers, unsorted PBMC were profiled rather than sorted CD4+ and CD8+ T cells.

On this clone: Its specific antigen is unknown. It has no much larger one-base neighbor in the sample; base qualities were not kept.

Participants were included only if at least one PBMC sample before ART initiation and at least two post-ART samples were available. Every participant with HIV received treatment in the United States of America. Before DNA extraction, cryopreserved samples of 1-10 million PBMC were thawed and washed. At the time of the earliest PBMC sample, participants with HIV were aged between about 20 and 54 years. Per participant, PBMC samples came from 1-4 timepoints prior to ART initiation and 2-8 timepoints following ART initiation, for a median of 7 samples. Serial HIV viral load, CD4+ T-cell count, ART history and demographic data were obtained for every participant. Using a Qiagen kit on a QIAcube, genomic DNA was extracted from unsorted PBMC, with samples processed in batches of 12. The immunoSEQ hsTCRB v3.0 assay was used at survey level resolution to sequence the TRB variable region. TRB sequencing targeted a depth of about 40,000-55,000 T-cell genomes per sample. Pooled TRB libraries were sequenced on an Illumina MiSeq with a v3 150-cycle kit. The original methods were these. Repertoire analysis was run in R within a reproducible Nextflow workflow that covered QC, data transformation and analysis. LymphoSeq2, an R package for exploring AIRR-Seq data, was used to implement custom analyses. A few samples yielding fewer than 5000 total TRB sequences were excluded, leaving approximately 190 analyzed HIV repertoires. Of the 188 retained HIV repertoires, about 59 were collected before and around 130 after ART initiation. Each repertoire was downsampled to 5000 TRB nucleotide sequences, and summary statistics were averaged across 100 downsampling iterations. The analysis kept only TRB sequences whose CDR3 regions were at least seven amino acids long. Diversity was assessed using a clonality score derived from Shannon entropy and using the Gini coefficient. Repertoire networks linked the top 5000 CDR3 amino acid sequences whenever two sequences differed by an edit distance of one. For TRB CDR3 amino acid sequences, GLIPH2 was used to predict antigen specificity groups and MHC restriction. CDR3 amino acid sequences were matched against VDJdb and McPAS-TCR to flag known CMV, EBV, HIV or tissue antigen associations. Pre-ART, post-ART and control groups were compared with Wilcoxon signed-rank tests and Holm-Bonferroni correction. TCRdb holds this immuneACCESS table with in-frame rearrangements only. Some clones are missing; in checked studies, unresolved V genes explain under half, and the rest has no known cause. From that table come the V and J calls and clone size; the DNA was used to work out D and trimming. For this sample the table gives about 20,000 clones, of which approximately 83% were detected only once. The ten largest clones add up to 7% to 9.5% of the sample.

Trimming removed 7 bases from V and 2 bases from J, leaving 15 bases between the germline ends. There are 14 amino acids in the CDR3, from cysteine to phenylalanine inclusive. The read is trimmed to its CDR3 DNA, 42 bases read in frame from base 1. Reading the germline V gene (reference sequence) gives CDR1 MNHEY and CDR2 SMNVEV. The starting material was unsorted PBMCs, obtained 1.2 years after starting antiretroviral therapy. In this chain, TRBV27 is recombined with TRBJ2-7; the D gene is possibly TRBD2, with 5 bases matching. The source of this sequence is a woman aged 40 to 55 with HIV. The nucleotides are TGTGCCAGCAACCCCCGACCGGGGACCTACGAGCAGTACTTC. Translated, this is CASNPRPGTYEQYF.